A selection of T cell receptor beta chains follows, all from one sample in a study of shared T cell receptors in the human thymus. Libraries were prepared by immunoSEQ multiplex PCR; TCRdb keeps only in-frame clonotypes and omits some of them. Here the sample spans 500,000 to 550,000 clones, about 80% being singletons. The data were also submitted as part of a second study, on human thymus T cells.

The sample taken for sequencing was thymocytes. These receptor sequences come from a boy under three years old with a congenital heart defect. Each CDR3 is given with its conserved first and last residue. A D gene is named only where the DNA matches it firmly. A clone size is listed for some rows: how often the clone was seen (once, few, many), or a class if it is expanded.

V: TRBV27; J: TRBJ2-1; D: TRBD2; size: -; CDR3: CASSPGTSGGQNEQFF; DNA: TGTGCCAGCAGTCCAGGGACTAGCGGGGGTCAAAATGAGCAGTTCTTC
V: TRBV6-1; J: TRBJ1-5; D: -; size: -; CDR3: CASSSGQNSNQPQHF; DNA: TGTGCCAGCAGCTCAGGACAGAATAGCAATCAGCCCCAGCATTTT
V: TRBV4-3; J: TRBJ2-7; D: TRBD2; size: -; CDR3: CASSLISSGREGEQYF; DNA: TGCGCCAGCAGCCTCATTTCGTCCGGGAGGGAGGGCGAGCAGTACTTC
V: TRBV4-1; J: TRBJ1-1; D: -; size: -; CDR3: CASSHSIMNTEAFF; DNA: TGCGCCAGCAGCCACTCTATCATGAACACTGAAGCTTTCTTT
V: TRBV15; J: TRBJ2-3; D: -; size: -; CDR3: CATSTLTETTDTQYF; DNA: TGTGCCACCAGCACCCTGACAGAAACCACAGATACGCAGTATTTT
V: TRBV30; J: TRBJ1-3; D: -; size: -; CDR3: CAWSAQGAGNTIYF; DNA: TGTGCCTGGAGCGCTCAGGGCGCTGGAAACACCATATATTTT
V: TRBV4-1; J: TRBJ2-7; D: -; size: -; CDR3: CASSQDSGTGAYEQYF; DNA: TGCGCCAGCAGCCAAGATTCCGGGACGGGGGCCTACGAGCAGTACTTC
V: TRBV28; J: TRBJ1-1; D: -; size: -; CDR3: CASSPRENTEAFF; DNA: TGTGCCAGCAGCCCCAGGGAAAACACTGAAGCTTTCTTT
V: TRBV13; J: TRBJ2-3; D: -; size: -; CDR3: CASSPYTDTQYF; DNA: TGTGCCAGCAGCCCGTACACAGATACGCAGTATTTT
V: TRBV6-1; J: TRBJ2-7; D: -; size: -; CDR3: CASSVCGPSSYEQYF; DNA: TGTGCCAGCAGTGTATGCGGGCCCAGCTCCTACGAGCAGTACTTC
V: TRBV19; J: TRBJ2-7; D: TRBD1; size: -; CDR3: CASRTGRGRNEQYF; DNA: TGTGCCAGTAGAACGGGCAGGGGGCGGAACGAGCAGTACTTC
V: TRBV12-5; J: TRBJ2-7; D: TRBD1; size: -; CDR3: CASGATGGVFEQYF; DNA: TGTGCTAGTGGTGCGACAGGGGGGGTATTTGAGCAGTACTTC
V: TRBV15; J: TRBJ2-3; D: TRBD2; size: few; CDR3: CATATSGESDTQYF; DNA: TGTGCCACCGCGACTAGCGGGGAATCCGATACGCAGTATTTT
V: TRBV6-1; J: TRBJ1-4; D: -; size: -; CDR3: CASRRGGNEKLFF; DNA: TGTGCCAGCAGGAGGGGAGGAAACGAAAAACTGTTTTTT
V: TRBV5-1; J: TRBJ1-1; D: TRBD1; size: -; CDR3: CASSPTNRTGRWTNTEAFF; DNA: TGCGCCAGCAGCCCGACGAACCGGACAGGGAGGTGGACTAACACTGAAGCTTTCTTT
V: TRBV28; J: TRBJ1-5; D: -; size: -; CDR3: CASSFLGDRGPQHF; DNA: TGTGCCAGCAGTTTTCTGGGAGACCGCGGGCCCCAGCATTTT
V: TRBV29-1; J: TRBJ2-6; D: TRBD1; size: -; CDR3: CSVTTRDRGPSGANVLTF; DNA: TGCAGCGTAACCACCAGGGACAGGGGACCCTCTGGGGCCAACGTCCTGACTTTC
V: TRBV5-1; J: TRBJ2-1; D: TRBD2; size: -; CDR3: CASSLGGSSYNEQFF; DNA: TGCGCCAGCAGCTTAGGCGGGAGCTCCTACAATGAGCAGTTCTTC
V: TRBV23-1; J: TRBJ1-5; D: -; size: -; CDR3: CASHLGDSPWGSNQPQHF; DNA: TGCGCCAGCCACCTAGGGGACTCACCCTGGGGGAGCAATCAGCCCCAGCATTTT
V: TRBV27; J: TRBJ2-7; D: -; size: once; CDR3: CASLDLTPGVYEQYF; DNA: TGTGCCAGCCTAGACCTTACCCCCGGGGTATACGAGCAGTACTTC
V: TRBV18; J: TRBJ2-7; D: TRBD2; size: -; CDR3: CASSPRTSGIYEQYF; DNA: TGTGCCAGCTCACCGCGGACTAGCGGGATCTACGAGCAGTACTTC
V: TRBV20-1; J: TRBJ2-3; D: -; size: -; CDR3: CSAPGTDTQYF; DNA: TGCAGTGCTCCGGGCACAGATACGCAGTATTTT
V: TRBV4-2; J: TRBJ2-2; D: TRBD2; size: once; CDR3: CASSGGVKREGTGELFF; DNA: TGTGCCAGCAGCGGTGGGGTCAAGCGGGAGGGAACCGGGGAGCTGTTTTTT
V: TRBV5-1; J: TRBJ2-4; D: TRBD1; size: few; CDR3: CASSLVRGPKNIQYF; DNA: TGCGCCAGCAGCTTGGTCAGGGGGCCCAAAAACATTCAGTACTTC
V: TRBV25-1; J: TRBJ1-2; D: TRBD1; size: once; CDR3: CASSERGQAGYTF; DNA: TGTGCCAGCAGTGAGAGGGGACAGGCTGGCTACACCTTC
V: TRBV4-1; J: TRBJ1-2; D: TRBD1; size: -; CDR3: CASSQIWTGNLNYGYTF; DNA: TGCGCCAGCAGCCAGATTTGGACAGGGAACTTAAACTATGGCTACACCTTC
V: TRBV12-5; J: TRBJ2-3; D: -; size: -; CDR3: CASGALPGTPTDTQYF; DNA: TGTGCTAGTGGTGCTCTTCCCGGGACTCCCACAGATACGCAGTATTTT
V: TRBV9; J: TRBJ2-1; D: TRBD2; size: -; CDR3: CASSVVAGVSWNEQFF; DNA: TGTGCCAGCAGCGTAGTGGCGGGAGTTTCTTGGAATGAGCAGTTCTTC
V: TRBV5-6; J: TRBJ2-5; D: -; size: -; CDR3: CASSLEAGGRGKTQYF; DNA: TGTGCCAGCAGCTTGGAGGCGGGCGGCAGGGGTAAGACCCAGTACTTC
V: TRBV27; J: TRBJ1-2; D: -; size: -; CDR3: CASSAAGKVYGYTF; DNA: TGTGCCAGCAGTGCCGCGGGGAAGGTCTATGGCTACACCTTC
V: TRBV27; J: TRBJ1-4; D: TRBD1; size: -; CDR3: CASSLWQGGEKLFF; DNA: TGTGCCAGCAGTTTATGGCAGGGGGGAGAAAAACTGTTTTTT
V: TRBV28; J: TRBJ2-7; D: TRBD1; size: -; CDR3: CASSNRDRSYEQYF; DNA: TGTGCCAGCAGTAACCGGGACAGGAGCTACGAGCAGTACTTC
V: TRBV7-2; J: TRBJ2-7; D: TRBD2; size: -; CDR3: CASSPGTSGTPREQYF; DNA: TGTGCCAGCAGCCCCGGGACTAGCGGAACCCCCAGGGAGCAGTACTTC